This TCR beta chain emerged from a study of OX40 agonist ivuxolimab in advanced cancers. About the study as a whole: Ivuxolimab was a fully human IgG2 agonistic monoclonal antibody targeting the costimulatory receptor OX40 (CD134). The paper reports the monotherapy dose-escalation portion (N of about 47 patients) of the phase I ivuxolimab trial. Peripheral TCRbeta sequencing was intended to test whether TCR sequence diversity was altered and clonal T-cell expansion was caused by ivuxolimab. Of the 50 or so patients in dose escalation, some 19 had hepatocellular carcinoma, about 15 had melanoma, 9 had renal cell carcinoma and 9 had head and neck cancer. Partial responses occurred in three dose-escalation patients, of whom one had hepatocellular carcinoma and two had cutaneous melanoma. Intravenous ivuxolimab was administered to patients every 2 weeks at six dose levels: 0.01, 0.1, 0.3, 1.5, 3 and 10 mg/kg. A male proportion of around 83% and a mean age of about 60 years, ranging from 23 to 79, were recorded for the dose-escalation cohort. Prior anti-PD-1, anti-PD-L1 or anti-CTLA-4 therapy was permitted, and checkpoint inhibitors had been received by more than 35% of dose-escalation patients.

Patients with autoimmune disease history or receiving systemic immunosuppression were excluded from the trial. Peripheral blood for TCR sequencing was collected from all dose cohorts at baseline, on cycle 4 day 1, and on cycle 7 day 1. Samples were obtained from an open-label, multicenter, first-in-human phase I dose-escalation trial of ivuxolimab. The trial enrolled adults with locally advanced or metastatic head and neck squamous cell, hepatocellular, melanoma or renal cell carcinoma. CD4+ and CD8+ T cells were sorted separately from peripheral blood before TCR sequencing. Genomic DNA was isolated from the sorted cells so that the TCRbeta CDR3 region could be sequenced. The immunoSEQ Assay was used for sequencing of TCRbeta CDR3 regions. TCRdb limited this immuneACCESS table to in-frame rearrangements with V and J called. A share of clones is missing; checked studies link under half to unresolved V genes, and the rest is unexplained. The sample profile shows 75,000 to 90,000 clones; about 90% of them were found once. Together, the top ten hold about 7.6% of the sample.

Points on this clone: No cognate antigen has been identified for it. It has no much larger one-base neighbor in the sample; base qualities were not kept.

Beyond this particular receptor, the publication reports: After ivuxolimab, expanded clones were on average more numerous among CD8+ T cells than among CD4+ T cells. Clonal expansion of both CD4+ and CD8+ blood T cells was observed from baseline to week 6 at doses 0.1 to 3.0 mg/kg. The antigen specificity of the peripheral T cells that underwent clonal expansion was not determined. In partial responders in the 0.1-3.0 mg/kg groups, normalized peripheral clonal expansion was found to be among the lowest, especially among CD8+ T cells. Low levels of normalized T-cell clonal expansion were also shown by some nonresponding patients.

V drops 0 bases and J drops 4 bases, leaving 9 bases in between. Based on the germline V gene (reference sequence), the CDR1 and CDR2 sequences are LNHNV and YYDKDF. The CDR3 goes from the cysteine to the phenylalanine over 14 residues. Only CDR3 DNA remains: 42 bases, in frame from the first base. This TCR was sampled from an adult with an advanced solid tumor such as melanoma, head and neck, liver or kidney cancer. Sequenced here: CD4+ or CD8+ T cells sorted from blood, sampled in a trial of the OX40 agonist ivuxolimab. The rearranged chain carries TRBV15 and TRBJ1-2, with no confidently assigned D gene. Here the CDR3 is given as CATSREEDFYGYTF. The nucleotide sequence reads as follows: TGTGCCACCAGCAGAGAGGAAGACTTCTATGGCTACACCTTC.